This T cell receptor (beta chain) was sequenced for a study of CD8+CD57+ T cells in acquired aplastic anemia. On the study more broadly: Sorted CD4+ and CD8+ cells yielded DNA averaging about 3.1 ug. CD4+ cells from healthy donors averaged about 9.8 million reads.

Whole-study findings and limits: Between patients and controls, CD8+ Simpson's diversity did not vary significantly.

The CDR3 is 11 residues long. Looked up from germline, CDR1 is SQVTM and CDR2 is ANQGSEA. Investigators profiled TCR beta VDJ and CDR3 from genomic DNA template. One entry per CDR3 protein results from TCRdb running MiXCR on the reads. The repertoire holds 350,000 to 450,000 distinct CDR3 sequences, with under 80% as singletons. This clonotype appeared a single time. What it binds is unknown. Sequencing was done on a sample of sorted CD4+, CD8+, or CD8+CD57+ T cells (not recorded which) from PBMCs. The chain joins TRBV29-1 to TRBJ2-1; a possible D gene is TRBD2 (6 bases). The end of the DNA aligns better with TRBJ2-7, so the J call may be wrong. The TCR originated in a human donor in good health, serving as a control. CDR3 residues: CSAALGGEQYF. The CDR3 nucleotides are TGCAGCGCCGCGTTGGGGGGCGAGCAGTACTTC.